This T cell receptor beta chain derives from a study of beta chain features in type 1 diabetes. Concerning this clone: Its specificity is unknown.

Regarding the study as a whole: Among patients with Type 1 diabetes, TCRB CDR3s were moderately but significantly shorter in every one of the four CD4+ subsets.

The whole isolated RNA underwent reverse transcription, so sequencing captured expressed TCRB transcripts. The repertoire was sequenced with immunoSEQ multiplex PCR; TCRdb's copy has only in-frame clones and lacks some. The table includes approximately 260,000 clones, just over 20% detected once. After removal of 6 bases from V and 5 bases from J, the junction contained 7 bases not matched to a gene. This CDR3 spans 15 amino acids. Germline V CDR1 and CDR2: MNHEY, SMNVEV (reference sequence). The sample consisted of naive CD4+ T cells from blood. This clonotype originated in a woman in her thirties or forties with type 1 diabetes. This sequence joins TRBV27 and TRBJ2-1; 10 bases agree with TRBD2. The CDR3 reads CASSWLAGEHNEQFF. The CDR3 DNA sequence: TGTGCCAGCAGCTGGCTAGCGGGAGAACACAATGAGCAGTTCTTC.